Listed below are T cell receptor beta chains from one sample, sequenced in a study of T cells in Graves' hyperthyroidism and ophthalmopathy. TCRdb re-derived calls from the multiplex PCR reads in MiXCR, one entry per CDR3 protein. The data contain a few hundred thousand distinct CDR3 sequences, less than 25% of them singletons. Sequencing was done on a sample of blood. Receptor source: a man aged 18 to 29 with Graves' hyperthyroidism. Each CDR3 is given with its conserved first and last residue. A D gene is named only where the DNA matches it firmly. Only part of the rows carry a size: once, few, many, or a class if the clone is expanded.

j_call d_call clone_size v_call cdr3_nt cdr3_aa
TRBJ2-5 - few TRBV6-1 TGTGCCAGCAGTCCCCGGGTGGGAGAGACCCAGTACTTC CASSPRVGETQYF
TRBJ2-5 TRBD2 many TRBV10-3 TGTGCCACTCGGCCCCCGCAGACTAGCGGACGATACCAAGAGACCCAGTACTTC CATRPPQTSGRYQETQYF
TRBJ1-5 TRBD1 - TRBV25-1 TGTGCCAGCAGTGATGCGACAGGGCCCAGCAATCAGCCCCAGCATTTT CASSDATGPSNQPQHF
TRBJ1-2 - - TRBV24-1 TGTGCCACCAGTGATATGATCGGGTACACCTTC CATSDMIGYTF
TRBJ2-5 TRBD1 many TRBV29-1 TGCAGCGTTGAGGGACAGTTGTACCAAGAGACCCAGTACTTC CSVEGQLYQETQYF
TRBJ1-2 - few TRBV3-1 TGTGCCAGCAGCTTCTCTTGGGGGCGCGATTATGGCTACACCTTC CASSFSWGRDYGYTF
TRBJ1-1 - many TRBV30 TGTGCCTGGAGTACGGGAACCGGATTGAACACTGAAGCTTTCTTT CAWSTGTGLNTEAFF
TRBJ1-1 - few TRBV4-1 TGCGCCAGCAGCCAACAGGGCGCTGGGAACACTGAAGCTTTCTTT CASSQQGAGNTEAFF
TRBJ2-6 TRBD1 few TRBV28 TGTGCCAGCGGAACAGGGGGCTCCCATCTTGGGGCCAACGTCCTGACTTTC CASGTGGSHLGANVLTF
TRBJ1-1 - many TRBV13 TGTGCCAGCACCCCCAGGGCCCTAGGCACTGAAGCTTTCTTT CASTPRALGTEAFF
TRBJ1-1 - many TRBV6-1 TGTGCCAGCAACCGAGGGATGTACACTGAAGCTTTCTTT CASNRGMYTEAFF
TRBJ2-7 - many TRBV4-1 TGCGCCAGCAGCCAAGCTACGGGAGAGCAGTACTTC CASSQATGEQYF
TRBJ1-2 - many TRBV6-2/TRBV6-3 TGTGCCAGCAGTGTTGACATTCCGAGAGGCTACACCTTC CASSVDIPRGYTF
TRBJ2-2 - many TRBV6-4 TGTGCCAGCAGTGAGGCAGGGCGAGACGGGGAGCTGTTTTTT CASSEAGRDGELFF
TRBJ1-1 - - TRBV28 TGTGCCAGCAGTCCCTTCCCTTTCACAGAAGCTTTCTTT CASSPFPFTEAFF
TRBJ2-2 TRBD2 many TRBV29-1 TGCAGCGTTGCGGGGGGCACCGGGGAGCTGTTTTTT CSVAGGTGELFF
TRBJ1-6 - few TRBV20-1 TGCAGTGCTAGAGATCTGGGCTCCAGCTCCTATAATTCACCCCTCCACTTT CSARDLGSSSYNSPLHF
TRBJ1-1 - few TRBV18 TGTGCCAGCTCACCCCTGGACGGAATTGGTTTGACTGAAGCTTTCTTT CASSPLDGIGLTEAFF
TRBJ1-1 - few TRBV12-3/TRBV12-4 TGTGCCAGCAGTTTTGGGGGAAAGGTTGAAGCTTTCTTT CASSFGGKVEAFF
TRBJ1-1 - many TRBV9 TGTGCCAGCAGCGTGCTAGGGGGGGGGAATAGTGAAGCTTTCTTT CASSVLGGGNSEAFF
TRBJ2-7 TRBD1 - TRBV10-3 TGTGCCATCAGTGACAGGACAGGGTCCTACGAGCAGTACTTC CAISDRTGSYEQYF
TRBJ1-1 TRBD1 - TRBV18 TGTGCCAGCTCACCAAAGGCAGGGGGAGAAACTGAAGCTTTCTTT CASSPKAGGETEAFF
TRBJ1-2 TRBD1 few TRBV28 TGTGGCAGCAGTCTCCCCCGGACAGGGCAGGATGGCTACACCTTC CGSSLPRTGQDGYTF
TRBJ1-5 - - TRBV11-2 TGTGCCAGCAGCTTGGACCATAATCTCCCCCAGCATTTT CASSLDHNLPQHF
TRBJ1-1 TRBD1 - TRBV12-3/TRBV12-4 TGTGCCAGCAGTCCCCACAGGGGAGGCACTGAAGCTTTCTTT CASSPHRGGTEAFF
TRBJ2-3 - few TRBV2 TGTGCCAGCAAAGGGATTAAGACAGATACGCAGTATTTT CASKGIKTDTQYF
TRBJ1-2 - many TRBV9 TGTGCCAGCAGCGGACAGCTGCCTTTGGGCTACACCTTC CASSGQLPLGYTF
TRBJ2-7 - - TRBV10-2 TGCGCCAGCGGGCGACTATCCAAAGGGGACTACGAGCAGTACTTC CASGRLSKGDYEQYF
TRBJ1-2 - many TRBV29-1 TGCAGCGTTGATACCCGGCATCGGGGCTATGGCTACACCTTC CSVDTRHRGYGYTF
TRBJ1-2 TRBD1 - TRBV12-3/TRBV12-4 TGTGCCAGCGGGGGATCGGGACAGGGGTATGGCTACACCTTC CASGGSGQGYGYTF
TRBJ2-5 TRBD2 - TRBV12-3/TRBV12-4 TGTGCCAGCAGTCCAGCGGGGGGTACAGAGACCCAGTACTTC CASSPAGGTETQYF
TRBJ1-1 - many TRBV18 TGTGCCAGCTCACCAGGGGGGAGTCGCACTGAAGCTTTCTTT CASSPGGSRTEAFF
TRBJ1-5 - - TRBV2 TGTGCCAGCTCCGGGGGGGGGTATCAGCCCCAGCATTTT CASSGGGYQPQHF
TRBJ1-1 - many TRBV19 TGTGCCAGTAGTATTGCGTCTACGGTGGAAGCTTTCTTT CASSIASTVEAFF
TRBJ2-2 - many TRBV12-3/TRBV12-4 TGTGCCAGCAGTTTCGGGGGGCCGAACACCGGGGAGCTGTTTTTT CASSFGGPNTGELFF
TRBJ1-5 - many TRBV6-2/TRBV6-3 TGTGCCAGCAGTTACTCTCGGCAGGGACGGGGCCATCAGCCCCAGCATTTT CASSYSRQGRGHQPQHF
TRBJ2-7 - many TRBV7-9 TGTGCCAGCAGCTTACGGGGAAGCCCCTACGAGCAGTACTTC CASSLRGSPYEQYF
TRBJ2-7 - - TRBV12-3/TRBV12-4 TGTGCCAGCAGTTTAGCAGGGGTAGGGCAGTACTTC CASSLAGVGQYF
TRBJ2-3 - few TRBV9 TGTGCCAGCGGCTCAGGAGCTGCCAATCAGCCCCAGTATTTT CASGSGAANQPQYF
TRBJ2-3 - many TRBV20-1 TGCAGTGCTAGGCGCGGGGATACGCAGTATTTT CSARRGDTQYF
TRBJ2-7 - - TRBV12-3/TRBV12-4 TGTGCCAGCAGTAACACCGGGACTTTCTCCTACGAGCAGTACTTC CASSNTGTFSYEQYF
TRBJ2-5 TRBD2 many TRBV19 TGTGCCAGTGGCCAGAGGGAGGGTGAGACCCAGTACTTC CASGQREGETQYF
TRBJ1-2 - many TRBV30 TGTGCCTGGAGTTCCTCAGGGATCCCCTATGGCTACACCTTC CAWSSSGIPYGYTF
TRBJ1-1 - - TRBV19 TGTGCCAGTAGTCTCGGGGAACAAAGGCTCAAAGGGGCTGAAGCTTTCTTT CASSLGEQRLKGAEAFF